This T cell receptor (beta chain) was recovered during a study of shared clonotypes between healthy human individuals. Germline loops: CDR1 SGDLS, CDR2 YYNGEE. Trimming pared 3 bases from V and 5 bases from J, leaving 8 bases between. This CDR3 is 13 amino acids long. Details on this clone: Antigen unknown.

Sequencing used immunoSEQ multiplex PCR; TCRdb keeps in-frame clones, though not all of them. The sample includes roughly 1.5 million clones, nearly 99% of them seen just once. Study-wide results and limits: Represented diversity (both genetic and exposure-history) was limited by the small number of donors.

This sequence joins TRBV9 and TRBJ2-2; D not resolved. This receptor was taken from a man aged 30-40 years in good health. Specimen: naive CD4+ T cells sorted from blood. The sample's subset: CD45RA+ positively selected. The CDR3, as DNA: TGTGCCAGCAGCGCTGCTAGAACCGGGGAGCTGTTTTTT. It encodes CASSAARTGELFF.